This T cell receptor beta chain was found in a study of control samples from healthy donors and cancer patients. V was pared by 5 bases and J by 6 bases, with 2 bases of the junction left unmatched. Germline V gene data show CDR1 as MNHEY and CDR2 as SVGEGT. This CDR3 comprises 13 residues. Profiled with immunoSEQ multiplex PCR; TCRdb holds only in-frame clones, not every one. The table records about 61,000 clones, around 91% of them present only once. The chain carries TRBV6-2 or TRBV6-3 and TRBJ2-2, with 8 bases matching TRBD1. The TCR was taken from a man aged 55-75 years with colorectal cancer. Material: PBMCs. The CDR3 sequence: CASSPDRAGELFF. CDR3 bases: TGTGCCAGCAGTCCGGACAGGGCCGGGGAGCTGTTTTTT.